This T cell receptor (beta chain) is drawn from a study of human T cells and chemical hapten exposure. V lost 2 bases to trimming and J lost 5 bases; unmatched junction nucleotides: 5. CDR1 is KGHSH and CDR2 is LQKENI in the germline V gene. This CDR3 has 16 amino acids. MiXCR, applied by TCRdb to the 5' RACE reads, yields one record per CDR3 protein. The table lists over 70,000 distinct CDR3 sequences, about 15% of them singletons. This clonotype was seen only a few times. Blood, whole and unfractionated, served as the source for total RNA extraction. J is TRBJ2-1 and V is TRBV18, with 11 bases matching TRBD1. The TCR originated in a female donor in good health. The CDR3 is CASSPRTGGKDNEQFF. The CDR3 coding sequence is TGTGCCAGCTCACCAAGGACAGGGGGCAAGGACAATGAGCAGTTCTTC.